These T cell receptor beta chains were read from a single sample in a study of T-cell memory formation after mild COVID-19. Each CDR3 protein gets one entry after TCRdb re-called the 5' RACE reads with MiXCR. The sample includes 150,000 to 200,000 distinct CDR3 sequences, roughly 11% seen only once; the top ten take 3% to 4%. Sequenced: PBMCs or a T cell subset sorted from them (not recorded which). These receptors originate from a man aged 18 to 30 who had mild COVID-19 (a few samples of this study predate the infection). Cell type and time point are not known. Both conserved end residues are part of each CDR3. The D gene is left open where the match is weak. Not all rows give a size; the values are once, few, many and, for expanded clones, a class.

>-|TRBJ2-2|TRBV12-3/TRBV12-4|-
TGTGCCAGCAGTTCCCGACCACCCACCGGGGAGCTGTTTTTT
CASSSRPPTGELFF
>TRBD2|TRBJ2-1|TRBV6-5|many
TGTGCCAGCAGTGAGAGCGGGGGGGCGTACAATGAGCAGTTCTTC
CASSESGGAYNEQFF
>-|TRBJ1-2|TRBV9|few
TGTGCCAGCAGCGTAGTGCTTAACTATGGCTACACCTTC
CASSVVLNYGYTF
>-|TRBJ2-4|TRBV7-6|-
TGTGCCAGCAGCCCCCTGGAAGGGGTCAAAAACATTCAGTACTTC
CASSPLEGVKNIQYF
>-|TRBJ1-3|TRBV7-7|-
TGTGCCAGCAGCCTCTCGGGGATTGGTGGAAACACCATATATTTT
CASSLSGIGGNTIYF
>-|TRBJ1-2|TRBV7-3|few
TGTGCCAGCAGCTTATCAGGGAGGGATGGCTACACCTTC
CASSLSGRDGYTF
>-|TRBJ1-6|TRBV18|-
TGTGCCACCAGGGGTTGGGATTCACCCCTCCACTTT
CATRGWDSPLHF
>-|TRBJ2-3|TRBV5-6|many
TGTGCCAGCAGCTTGGTGAGGAGGGCAGATACGCAGTATTTT
CASSLVRRADTQYF
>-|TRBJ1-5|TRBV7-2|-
TGTGCCAGCAGCGTCTACCAAGGGAATCAGCCCCAGCATTTT
CASSVYQGNQPQHF
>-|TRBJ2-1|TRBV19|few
TGTGCCAGTAGTATGGGGGGGGCGGCCCGCGAGCAGTTCTTC
CASSMGGAAREQFF
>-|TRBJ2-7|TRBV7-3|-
TGTGCCAGCAGCTTACGCGCAGGGAGCTCCTACGAGCAGTACTTC
CASSLRAGSSYEQYF
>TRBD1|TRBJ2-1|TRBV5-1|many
TGCGCCAGCAGCTTGGCACTGGGACAGGGGGAGCAGTTCTTC
CASSLALGQGEQFF
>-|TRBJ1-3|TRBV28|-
TGTGCCAGCAGCTCGGGTCCCCTCGGAAACACCATATATTTT
CASSSGPLGNTIYF
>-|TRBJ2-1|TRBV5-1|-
TGCGCCAGCAGCTTGCTACAGTCCAACTCTGAGCAGTTCTTC
CASSLLQSNSEQFF
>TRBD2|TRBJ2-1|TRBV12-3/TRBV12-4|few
TGTGCCAGCAGTTTCGTAGCGGGGGGAAACAATGAGCAGTTCTTC
CASSFVAGGNNEQFF
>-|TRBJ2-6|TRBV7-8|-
TGTGCCAGCAGCGAGGACAGGGCCAACGTCCTGACTTTC
CASSEDRANVLTF
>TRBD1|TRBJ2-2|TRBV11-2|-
TGTGCCAGCAGCTTAGTCAAGGGGGCCATCGGGGAGCTGTTTTTT
CASSLVKGAIGELFF
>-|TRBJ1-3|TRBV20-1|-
TGCAGTGCTGGGTCAGGGGCTGGAAACACCATATATTTT
CSAGSGAGNTIYF
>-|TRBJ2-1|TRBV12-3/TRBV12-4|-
TGTGCCAGCAGTTACCCGCCGGGCAGGGGTTCCTACAATGAGCAGTTCTTC
CASSYPPGRGSYNEQFF
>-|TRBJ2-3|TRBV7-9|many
TGTGCCAGCAGCTTCGAGAGCACAGATACGCAGTATTTT
CASSFESTDTQYF
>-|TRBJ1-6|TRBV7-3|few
TGTGCCAGCAGCCGTAGGGAGTATAATTCACCCCTCCACTTT
CASSRREYNSPLHF
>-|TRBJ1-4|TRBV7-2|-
TGTGCCAGCAGCTTTATCACTCGGGAAAAACTGTTTTTT
CASSFITREKLFF
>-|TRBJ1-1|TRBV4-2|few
TGTGCCAGCAGCCGATCTGGAGGCGGGGGCCGGGACACTGAAGCTTTCTTT
CASSRSGGGGRDTEAFF
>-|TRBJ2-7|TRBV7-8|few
TGTGCCAGCAGCCCCTTCAGAGCACCTCCTTCCTCTTACGAGCAGTACTTC
CASSPFRAPPSSYEQYF
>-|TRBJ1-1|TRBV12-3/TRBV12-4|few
TGTGCCAGCAGTTCGCCAGGGGTGAACACTGAAGCTTTCTTT
CASSSPGVNTEAFF
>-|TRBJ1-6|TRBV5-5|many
TGTGCCAGCAGCTTGTTACAGGGAGTTACACCCCTCCACTTT
CASSLLQGVTPLHF
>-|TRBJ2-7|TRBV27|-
TGTGCCAGCAGTCCGCGGAGACATGTCTCCTACGAGCAGTACTTC
CASSPRRHVSYEQYF
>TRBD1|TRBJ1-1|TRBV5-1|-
TGCGCCAGCAGCCTCAGGGGGTTCAACACTGAAGCTTTCTTT
CASSLRGFNTEAFF
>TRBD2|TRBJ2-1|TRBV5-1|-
TGCGCCAGCACGCCATTAGCGGGGGTTTCCTACAATGAGCAGTTCTTC
CASTPLAGVSYNEQFF
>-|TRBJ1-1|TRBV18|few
TGTGCCAGCTCACCATTCAAGGAAAACACTGAAGCTTTCTTT
CASSPFKENTEAFF
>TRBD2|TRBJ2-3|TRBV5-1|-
TGCGCCAGCAGCTCCACCAGGACTAGCGGTGAAACAGATACGCAGTATTTT
CASSSTRTSGETDTQYF
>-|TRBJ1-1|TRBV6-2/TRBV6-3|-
TGTGCCAGCAGTTCTCTCCAGCGAGTGGAAGCTTTCTTT
CASSSLQRVEAFF
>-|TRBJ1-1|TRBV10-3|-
TGTGCCATCAGTTGGGGAATGAACACTGAAGCTTTCTTT
CAISWGMNTEAFF
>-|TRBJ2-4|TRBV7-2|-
TGTGCCAGCAGCTTGGGCTTCTCTGCGGAGCACATTCAGTACTTC
CASSLGFSAEHIQYF
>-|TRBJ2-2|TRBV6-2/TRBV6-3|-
TGTGCCAGCAGTTACGGTGCGACCCACACCGGGGAGCTGTTTTTT
CASSYGATHTGELFF
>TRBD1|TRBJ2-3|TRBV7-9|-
TGTGCCAGCAGCCGATACAGGGGTGTGTTGGGTCCAGATACGCAGTATTTT
CASSRYRGVLGPDTQYF
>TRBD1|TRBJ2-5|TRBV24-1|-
TGTGCCACCAGCGGGATAGGGACAGCACGAGAGACCCAGTACTTC
CATSGIGTARETQYF
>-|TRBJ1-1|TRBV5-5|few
TGTGCCAGCAGCTCCTTAGGGCGCACTGAAGCTTTCTTT
CASSSLGRTEAFF
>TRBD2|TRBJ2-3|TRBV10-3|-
TGTGCCGCCACGGGGGGGCGAGGAGATACGCAGTATTTT
CAATGGRGDTQYF
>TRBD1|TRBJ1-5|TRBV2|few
TGTGCCAGCAGTTTGGGACAGGGGGCGAATCGGAATCAGCCCCAGCATTTT
CASSLGQGANRNQPQHF
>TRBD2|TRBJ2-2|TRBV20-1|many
TGCAGTGCTACTCTAGCGGGGGGGGTCGGCCGGGAGCTGTTTTTT
CSATLAGGVGRELFF
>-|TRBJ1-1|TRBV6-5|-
TGTGCCAGCAGTTACCGACAGAACACTGAAGCTTTCTTT
CASSYRQNTEAFF
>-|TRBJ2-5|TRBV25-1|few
TGTGCCAGCAGTGTCCGGGAGACCCAGTACTTC
CASSVRETQYF
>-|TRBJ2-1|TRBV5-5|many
TGTGCCAGCAGCAAGGCCGGGACAACGAATGAGCAGTTCTTC
CASSKAGTTNEQFF
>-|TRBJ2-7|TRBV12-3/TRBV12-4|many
TGTGCCAGCACCCTCCTTGGGCACGAGCAGTACTTC
CASTLLGHEQYF
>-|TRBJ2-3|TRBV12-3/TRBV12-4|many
TGTGCCAGCAGTTTAGCGGGGGTCGCAGATACGCAGTATTTT
CASSLAGVADTQYF
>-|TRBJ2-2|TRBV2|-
TGTGCCAGCAGTGAAATATCAATCTCCGGGGAGCTGTTTTTT
CASSEISISGELFF
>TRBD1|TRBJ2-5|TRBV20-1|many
TGCAGTGCTAGAGAATTGACAGGGCGGGAGACCCAGTACTTC
CSARELTGRETQYF
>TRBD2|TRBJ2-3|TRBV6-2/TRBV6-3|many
TGTGCCAGCAGGACTAGCGGGAGCACAGATACGCAGTATTTT
CASRTSGSTDTQYF
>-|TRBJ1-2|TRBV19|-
TGTGCCAGTAGTATAGATCGCCGAGGGATTGGCTACACCTTC
CASSIDRRGIGYTF
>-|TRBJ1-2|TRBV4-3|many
TGCGCCAGCAGCCAAGATAACAACTATGGCTACACCTTC
CASSQDNNYGYTF
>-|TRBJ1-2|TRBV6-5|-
TGTGCCAGCACCAACACAGGGAACTATGGCTACACCTTC
CASTNTGNYGYTF
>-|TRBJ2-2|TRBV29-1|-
TGCAGCGTTGTGGGCAGCGGGAACACCGGGGAGCTGTTTTTT
CSVVGSGNTGELFF
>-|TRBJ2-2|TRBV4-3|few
TGCGCCAGCAGCCAAGGGCCTTACACCGGGGAGCTGTTTTTT
CASSQGPYTGELFF
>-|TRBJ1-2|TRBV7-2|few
TGTGCCAGCAGACCCCCCGGGGGTTACTATGGCTACACCTTC
CASRPPGGYYGYTF